This TCR beta chain was recovered during a study of T cell responses to AZD1222 COVID-19 vaccine. Assay: immunoSEQ multiplex PCR; the TCRdb copy retains only in-frame clones and omits some. This table has over 55,000 clones, around 80% appearing once. Germline V lookup: CDR1 LGHNA, CDR2 YSLEER. The CDR3 totals 15 residues. V lost 5 bases and J 1 base, leaving 14 bases between the germline ends. Specimen: peripheral blood, collected 28 days after the second AZD1222 dose. The receptor was derived from an adult who received the AZD1222 COVID-19 vaccine. This chain uses TRBV4-3 with TRBJ1-1; no reliable D call. CDR3: CASSKWAGANTEAFF. The CDR3 DNA reads TGCGCCAGCAGCAAATGGGCAGGCGCGAACACTGAAGCTTTCTTT.